This is a list of T cell receptor beta chains from one sample in a study of blood T cells in healthy people across ages. A single record per CDR3 protein comes from TCRdb applying MiXCR to the 5' RACE reads. The profile shows about 1.5 million distinct CDR3 sequences, approximately 39% of them singletons. Sequencing was carried out using blood. Receptor source: a woman aged 18-29 years in good health. Each CDR3 is given with its conserved first and last residue. D genes are given only for firm matches. Size is stated for part of the rows, as once, few or many counts, or as a class when the clone is expanded.

D	V	J	size	CDR3	DNA
TRBD1	TRBV27	TRBJ1-2	NA	CASSLDRTAYTF	TGTGCCAGCAGCTTGGACAGGACCGCCTACACCTTC
TRBD1	TRBV28	TRBJ1-2	NA	CASSGPGQGIDYTF	TGTGCCAGCAGTGGACCGGGACAGGGAATTGACTACACCTTC
NA	TRBV10-3	TRBJ2-7	NA	CAISEPYYVISYEQYF	TGTGCCATCAGTGAGCCCTACTATGTGATCTCCTACGAGCAGTACTTC
NA	TRBV5-6	TRBJ2-7	NA	CAGRFGRFGSSYEQYF	TGTGCCGGCAGATTCGGACGGTTCGGAAGCTCCTACGAGCAGTACTTC
NA	TRBV19	TRBJ1-1	NA	CASSNAAEAFF	TGTGCCAGTAGTAATGCAGCTGAAGCTTTCTTT
NA	TRBV20-1	TRBJ2-7	NA	CSAPGNRDKGPFYEQYF	TGCAGTGCCCCGGGGAACAGGGATAAGGGGCCATTTTACGAGCAGTACTTC
NA	TRBV14	TRBJ1-3	NA	CASSLAGTVGPGNTIYF	TGTGCCAGCAGCCTTGCGGGGACGGTCGGGCCTGGAAACACCATATATTTT
TRBD2	TRBV6-2/TRBV6-3	TRBJ2-5	NA	CACSPGLRLAGGHNEQYF	TGTGCCTGCAGCCCCGGCCTCCGACTAGCGGGGGGTCACAATGAGCAGTACTTC
NA	TRBV6-2/TRBV6-3	TRBJ2-7	NA	CASSYSAAQYF	TGTGCCAGCAGTTACTCCGCCGCCCAGTACTTC
NA	TRBV5-1	TRBJ2-5	few	CASRAETMVETQYF	TGCGCCAGCAGAGCCGAGACTATGGTGGAGACCCAGTACTTC
NA	TRBV12-3/TRBV12-4	TRBJ2-2	few	CASREHTGELFF	TGTGCCAGCCGGGAGCACACCGGGGAGCTGTTTTTT
TRBD1	TRBV20-1	TRBJ2-7	NA	CSARYRQGTSYEQYF	TGCAGTGCTAGATACCGACAGGGTACGTCCTACGAGCAGTACTTC
TRBD1	TRBV7-2	TRBJ1-2	few	CASNRQGADYGYTF	TGTGCCAGCAACCGACAGGGGGCGGATTATGGCTACACCTTC
TRBD2	TRBV6-5	TRBJ2-5	NA	CATGAGREGNEQYF	TGTGCCACGGGTGCGGGGCGGGAGGGCAATGAGCAGTACTTC
NA	TRBV6-5	TRBJ2-7	NA	CASSYGAGFYEQYF	TGTGCCAGCAGTTACGGGGCAGGATTCTACGAGCAGTACTTC
TRBD1	TRBV7-2	TRBJ1-2	NA	CASSSLQGGKGYTF	TGTGCCAGCAGCTCGCTTCAGGGGGGCAAAGGCTACACCTTC
TRBD1	TRBV27	TRBJ1-1	NA	CASRGGQGWYTEAFF	TGTGCCAGCAGGGGGGGACAGGGGTGGTACACTGAAGCTTTCTTT
NA	TRBV6-1	TRBJ1-5	NA	CASSVQAASNQPQHF	TGTGCCAGCAGTGTACAGGCGGCTAGCAATCAGCCCCAGCATTTT
NA	TRBV19	TRBJ1-4	NA	CASRDGNEKLFF	TGTGCCAGCCGAGACGGTAATGAAAAACTGTTTTTT
NA	TRBV6-5	TRBJ2-7	many	CASSPRPGNNEQYF	TGTGCCAGCAGTCCCCGTCCAGGGAATAACGAGCAGTACTTC
NA	TRBV29-1	TRBJ2-1	NA	CSVEGMRSYNEQFF	TGCAGCGTTGAAGGAATGCGCTCCTACAATGAGCAGTTCTTC
TRBD2	TRBV15	TRBJ2-5	NA	CATSRTSGSQTQYF	TGTGCCACCAGCCGGACTAGCGGGAGTCAGACCCAGTACTTC
TRBD1	TRBV20-1	TRBJ2-5	NA	CSAKPGQGAETQYF	TGCAGTGCTAAGCCGGGACAGGGGGCCGAGACCCAGTACTTC
NA	TRBV12-3/TRBV12-4	TRBJ2-3	few	CASSFELGTQYF	TGTGCCAGCAGTTTTGAGCTTGGGACGCAGTATTTT
NA	TRBV5-1	TRBJ1-1	few	CASSLNLRNTEAFF	TGCGCCAGCAGCCTAAACCTGAGGAACACTGAAGCTTTCTTT
NA	TRBV11-2	TRBJ1-2	NA	CASNLAGRNYGYTF	TGTGCCAGCAATCTCGCCGGCAGAAACTATGGCTACACCTTC
NA	TRBV12-3/TRBV12-4	TRBJ1-6	few	CASSLTRTGPESPLHF	TGTGCCAGCAGTTTAACTCGGACGGGGCCGGAGTCACCCCTCCACTTT
TRBD1	TRBV29-1	TRBJ2-7	NA	CSVEIRGQGVGYEQYF	TGCAGCGTTGAAATAAGGGGGCAGGGGGTCGGATACGAGCAGTACTTC
NA	TRBV28	TRBJ1-5	NA	CASSWLGSLGQPQHF	TGTGCCAGCAGTTGGCTGGGCAGCCTCGGACAGCCCCAGCATTTT
TRBD1	TRBV29-1	TRBJ1-3	NA	CSVSRQGAVGNTIYF	TGCAGCGTTTCGAGACAGGGGGCGGTTGGAAACACCATATATTTT
TRBD1	TRBV10-1	TRBJ2-7	NA	CASAGTGVPYNEQYF	TGCGCCAGCGCCGGAACAGGGGTCCCCTACAATGAGCAGTACTTC
NA	TRBV14	TRBJ2-3	few	CASSQAVSADTQYF	TGTGCCAGCAGCCAAGCAGTTAGCGCCGATACGCAGTATTTT
NA	TRBV3-1	TRBJ2-1	NA	CASSQGQGHEQFF	TGTGCCAGCAGCCAAGGGCAGGGTCATGAGCAGTTCTTC
NA	TRBV20-1	TRBJ2-7	NA	CSARDGGGGDEQYF	TGCAGTGCTAGAGATGGGGGAGGGGGCGATGAGCAGTACTTC
TRBD2	TRBV4-1	TRBJ2-5	few	CASRSPGLGGETQYF	TGCGCCAGCAGGTCTCCGGGACTAGGGGGGGAGACCCAGTACTTC
TRBD1	TRBV29-1	TRBJ2-7	NA	CSATGAPLGYEQYF	TGCAGCGCTACAGGGGCCCCCCTCGGCTACGAGCAGTACTTC
NA	TRBV10-3	TRBJ2-1	once	CAISEETVVFLEQFF	TGTGCCATCAGTGAAGAGACAGTGGTTTTCCTTGAGCAGTTCTTC
NA	TRBV29-1	TRBJ1-2	few	CSVGGSNYGYTF	TGCAGCGTTGGGGGTTCTAACTATGGCTACACCTTC
NA	TRBV4-3	TRBJ1-3	NA	CASSQGATGQSGNTIYF	TGCGCCAGCAGCCAAGGGGCAACCGGGCAGTCTGGAAACACCATATATTTT
NA	TRBV9	TRBJ2-3	NA	CASSYLVGGSTDTQYF	TGTGCCAGCAGCTACCTCGTGGGCGGTAGCACAGATACGCAGTATTTT
NA	TRBV15	TRBJ2-3	few	CATSRDMSREQYF	TGTGCCACCAGCAGAGATATGTCCCGCGAGCAGTATTTT
NA	TRBV6-5	TRBJ2-7	few	CASSYGGQSYEQYF	TGTGCCAGCAGTTACGGTGGGCAGTCCTACGAGCAGTACTTC
NA	TRBV20-1	TRBJ2-5	NA	CSARVKGGETQYF	TGCAGTGCTAGAGTCAAGGGTGGGGAGACCCAGTACTTC
NA	TRBV12-3/TRBV12-4	TRBJ2-7	few	CARGRLTYEQYF	TGTGCCAGGGGCCGGCTTACCTACGAGCAGTACTTC